The entry below gives a single T cell receptor (beta chain) sequence along with its context. Its specificity is unknown. The record originates from a study of shared clonotypes between healthy human individuals. The germline CDR1 and CDR2 sequences are SQVTM and ANQGSEA. CDR3 length equals 14 residues. The ends were cut back, 5 bases at V and 3 bases at J, with 13 bases in the middle. Study results and limitations: Represented genetic and exposure-history diversity was restricted by having few donors.

Method: immunoSEQ multiplex PCR; TCRdb's copy keeps in-frame clones and lacks some. The repertoire has nearly 600,000 clones, over 95% of them found once; the top ten carry around 0.097%. Only CD45RO-negative cells positively selected for CCR7 counted as naive CD8 cells, so terminally differentiated effector memory CD45RA+ cells were excluded. J is TRBJ2-2 and V is TRBV29-1, with D perhaps TRBD2 (6 bases). This receptor was identified in a woman aged 25 to 45 in good health. The sequenced material came from naive CD8+ T cells sorted from blood. CDR3: CSVPLREYTGELFF. CDR3 DNA sequence: TGCAGCGTTCCCCTTCGGGAGTACACCGGGGAGCTGTTTTTT.